This paragraph covers one TCR beta chain sequence. What it recognizes is unknown. This entry comes from a study of cytotoxic CD8 clonotypes in ibrutinib-treated CLL. Overall study: Responses comprised some 24 partial and 2 complete; at median about 68 months, approximately 15 remained remitted and about twelve progressed. General study results and limits: At progression, clonality fell back toward baseline after rising at ibrutinib response. At baseline, clonality was higher than in age-matched healthy donors and correlated with CD8+ counts.

Depth targeted 1 in 200,000 to 1 in 1 million T cells, averaging 10x coverage per clonotype. Sequencing was performed with immunoSEQ multiplex PCR; in TCRdb, only in-frame clones are kept and a portion is missing. The sample carries approximately 280,000 clones, around 76% recorded once. Per the germline V gene, CDR1 is SGHAT and CDR2 is FQNNGV. J was trimmed by 10 bases and V by 2 bases; bases with no gene match: 12. This CDR3 contains 16 residues. The clonotype was recovered from a human donor with chronic lymphocytic leukemia. Specimen: PBMCs, collected at disease progression, from a patient treated with ibrutinib. V and J are TRBV11-2 and TRBJ2-1; 9 bases fit TRBD2. This CDR3 reads CASSLRLAERRWEQFF. CDR3 nucleotides: TGTGCCAGCAGCTTAAGACTAGCGGAACGCAGATGGGAGCAGTTCTTC.